This T cell receptor beta chain comes out of a study of cytomegalovirus exposure and HLA in healthy donors (dated by TCRdb to the late 2010s). Regarding the research as a whole: An earlier analysis of roughly 610 of the donors reported roughly 300 Gb of sequence data and approximately 120 million unique TCR beta sequences obtained from roughly 170 million T cells. An early release covering just under 650 HLA-typed donors comprised about 300 gigabases of sequencing data and some 79 million unique TCR sequences. The genetic ancestry cluster associated with self-reported Caucasian donors included roughly four fifths of the 398 genotyped donors. The study was designed to test whether signatures of past pathogen exposure could be identified by cataloging public T cell receptors. Using immunosequencing, the study profiled T cell repertoires from 500 to 800 subjects and related those repertoires to cytomegalovirus serostatus. Besides the first cohort of 550 to 750 subjects, a separate validation cohort made up of roughly 120 different subjects was used. High-throughput TCR immunosequencing, statistical association of individual TCRs with disease status, and machine learning were combined to predict cytomegalovirus infection status. To study patterns of TCR occurrence, a later analysis re-analyzed previously published TCR beta repertoires from 550 to 800 donors and added high-resolution HLA genotyping. Rather than using new phenotypic data, the later analysis identified candidate immune exposures from TCR beta sequences and from how often those sequences occurred across donors. In an earlier analysis of roughly 580 of the donors, high-throughput TCR beta sequencing was used to judge whether each TCR beta V gene segment behaved as functional or pseudogenic. Alongside the repertoire data, information on donor age, sex, ethnicity and CMV serostatus was compiled. In a later genetic analysis, genome-wide SNP genotypes for about three fifths of the 666 donors were used, and that subset was treated as a discovery cohort. Every repertoire in the discovery cohort had been generated on one and the same sequencing platform. Both class I and class II loci were covered by HLA typing, at four-digit resolution. The number of donors typed differed by locus, with roughly 629-640 for A, B, C, DRB1 and DQB1, 522 for DQA1, 600 to 610 for DPA1, and around 460 for DPB1. Roughly 5 DR-DQ haplotypes were handled as single units for association and clustering, since linkage in the cohort was strong. Across around 400 genotyped donors of the cohort, an average of about 240,000 unique TCR beta nucleotide sequences per donor were sequenced, and roughly 17% of those sequences were non-productive. The paper's findings and limits, for the study overall: In the study, 150 to 200 TCR beta chains were listed as associated with cytomegalovirus. A group of highly shared sequence variants was considered likely to be a technical artifact of the sequencing pipeline. It was suggested by the authors that the approach could potentially be generalized to other disease states and immunological phenotypes. An earlier analysis of 587 of the donors showed that most TCR beta V segments appeared in productive rearrangements either about 90% or about 30% of the time, which broadly matched IMGT annotations. The 87-base-pair reads could not distinguish some IMGT-functional V segments, including TRBV6-2 and TRBV6-3, so those segments were excluded. A further reported finding was that TCR beta sequences accurately predicted the HLA-A and HLA-B alleles for most subjects in the first cohort. The classifier was reported to diagnose cytomegalovirus status with high specificity and sensitivity in both the original cohort and the validation cohort. When HLA alleles, especially DR and DQ, strongly co-occurred, TCR associations were difficult to assign to individual alleles. Immune exposure information for the cohort was limited to CMV serostatus. In a later analysis, TCR association rates were found to vary across HLA loci, with the most associated TCRs seen for DRB1 alleles and the fewest for HLA-C alleles. Linkage disequilibrium might explain the correlated functional status among segregating V segments, but an unknown experimental factor could not be ruled out. In this cohort, only TCR beta chains were sequenced, and detectable features were limited by the absence of alpha or paired-chain data. A later analysis found that most CMV-associated TCR beta chains appeared HLA-restricted, with HLA associations seemingly driven largely by CMV exposure. A later analysis reported that several top co-occurrence clusters appeared linked to parvovirus B19, influenza, CMV and Epstein-Barr virus. V-gene and J-gene trimming of TCR beta chains was associated with a missense DCLRE1C variant in a later genetic analysis, and the association was replicated in an independent cohort. Roughly uniform sequencing depth across donors was assumed in presence/absence analyses, although this assumption may not hold. Because counts were too low, approximately 18 rarely observed V segments, including chromosome 9 orphons, were excluded from the earlier analysis of about 500 of the donors. Compared with equally common non-associated chains, HLA-associated TCR beta chains in a later analysis were more clonally expanded and had lower generation probabilities. A later analysis associated about 18,000 TCR beta sequences with specific HLA alleles at a false discovery rate of 0.05. A later genetic analysis reported fewer N-insertions in productive TCRs among donors in an Asian-associated ancestry cluster than the roughly 640-donor mean. Most TCR sequences were seen in very few donors, while some public TCRs were found in many individuals. HLA typing was unavailable for some donors at each locus, so association tests used only the typed subset. In vitro tests confirmed that a few of the cytomegalovirus-associated TCR beta chains recognize cytomegalovirus antigens.

A remark on this clone: Its antigen is not yet known. No per-base quality is available; no much larger clone lies one base away.

The cohort consisted of fewer than 700 healthy bone marrow donors. All cohort members were sampled while nominally healthy, although unrecorded immune exposures were likely present. The donor tested CMV seropositive and was one of the 289 seropositive cohort members. Each donor provided a peripheral blood sample, and peripheral blood mononuclear cells were used for TCR beta sequencing. Genomic DNA was extracted from the blood cell samples with the Qiagen DNeasy Blood Extraction Kit. Libraries were prepared through the immunoSEQ multiplex PCR assay. For the multiplex PCR, a mixture combining 60 forward primers for TCR Vbeta segments and 13 reverse primers for TCR Jbeta segments was used. Amplification of the CDR3 region of rearranged TCR beta genes was performed with a multiplex PCR assay on genomic DNA. On the Illumina HiSeq System, the amplified TCR beta libraries were sequenced as 87-base-pair reads. Under the source paper's analysis protocol: A later analysis tallied roughly 80 million unique TCR beta chains across the 600 to 700 repertoires, and about 12 million of those chains were shared by two or more donors. To remove PCR and sequencing errors, raw reads were error-corrected and collapsed into unique sequences using a nearest-neighbor algorithm that merged closely related sequences. Alignment of CDR3 sequences to IMGT reference sequences was used to assign V, D and J gene segments. For a sequence to be retained, a match of at least six nucleotides to both a V gene segment and a J gene segment was required. A rearrangement counted as productive if the CDR3 had no stop codons and remained in frame with V and J, and every other rearrangement counted as non-productive. Following IMGT convention, CDR3 was defined as the stretch from the second conserved V-encoded cysteine to the conserved J-encoded phenylalanine. In an earlier analysis of 587 of the donors, sequences lacking an unambiguous match to a single V gene segment were excluded. In an earlier analysis of approximately 550 of the donors, V segments were called functional above 56.7% productive rearrangements and were called segregating when the between-donor standard deviation exceeded 5%. To diagnose cytomegalovirus status from the catalog of TCR beta chain sequences, a statistical classification framework was built. In a later analysis, TCR nucleotide sequences were compared against IMGT/GENE-DB human TR gene sequences so that V and J genes could be assigned. In a later analysis, CDR3 sequences and most-parsimonious VDJ recombination scenarios were assigned using the TCRdist pipeline. In a later analysis, every TCR beta chain was defined by the combination of its CDR3 amino acid sequence and its V-gene family, and reads without a unique V-gene family were dropped. A later analysis removed several hundred highly shared, low-generation-probability nucleotide sequences to deal with suspected cross-contamination and a sequencing artifact. In a later analysis, a clonal expansion index was calculated for each public chain from normalized within-repertoire ranks of inferred template counts. A later analysis computed generation probabilities with a VDJ recombination model fitted to out-of-frame rearrangements, and checked the results against IGoR. In a later analysis, TCR-TCR, TCR-HLA and TCR-CMV co-occurrence was scored with hypergeometric tests, and a repertoire-size bias correction was applied to TCR pairs. False discovery rates were estimated in a later analysis by permuting HLA or CMV assignments 20 times. In a later analysis, co-occurring TCRs were grouped using DBSCAN, and TCRdist sequence similarity was added for clustering within HLA-allele-positive subsets. For co-occurrence clustering, repertoires with fewer than 30,000 or more than 120,000 public chains were excluded, along with four or five repertoires with anomalous nucleotide sharing. As stored in TCRdb, this immuneACCESS dataset retains in-frame rearrangements with V and J assigned. A fraction of the clones does not appear; measured against another copy, unresolved V genes explain less than half of the discrepancy, and the remainder lacks a known reason. That table is the source of V, J and clone size, and D and trimming were worked out from the DNA. The sample table contains about 120,000 clones; only one count was recorded for about 80% of them. The ten biggest clones cover 3.6% of the sample.

The CDR1 and CDR2 encoded by the germline V gene are SGHDT and YYEEEE. There are 16 amino acids in the CDR3, from cysteine to phenylalanine inclusive. Solely the CDR3 DNA is kept, with 48 bases framed from the first base. V has 0 bases trimmed and J has 10 bases trimmed; junction bases matching no gene number 13. The chain uses TRBV5-6 and TRBJ1-3; TRBD1 matches 7 bases in the middle. What was sequenced was PBMCs. The receptor was derived from a woman between 40 and 50 years old in good health and CMV-seropositive. The bases are TGTGCCAGCAGCTTGGCCAAGGGGGCCCGAAGAGGAACCATATATTTT. It specifies CASSLAKGARRGTIYF.